This T cell receptor (beta chain) originates from a study of blood T cells in healthy people across ages (dated by TCRdb to the mid-2010s). Looking at the study overall: In model experiments, template switching captured roughly one uniquely barcoded TCR beta cDNA molecule for every two T cells. Using deep sequencing normalized with unique cDNA molecular identifiers, the study measured how TCR beta repertoire diversity changes with age. Four age groups were formed from the donors: young (average about 16 years), middle-aged (around 40), aged (about 62) and long-lived (more than 75). To avoid experimental bias, donors of different ages were randomly spread across the sequencing lanes. Two additional independent replicas of 1 million unique cDNA reads from the same blood draw were analyzed for two donors (one aged 18 to 30 and one aged 80 or older).

The library came from 5' RACE. The instrument was an Illumina HiSeq 2500. A second PCR of roughly 7 to 11 cycles was performed with a sample-barcoded 5' primer and a J-beta primer mix. A unique molecular identifier was introduced onto each TCR beta cDNA molecule by a template-switch 5' adaptor carrying 12 random nucleotides. Each sample yielded at least 2.5 million CDR3-containing paired-end reads. All of the RNA was converted into first-strand cDNA using the Mint cDNA synthesis kit, with a TRBC-specific oligonucleotide serving as the primer. All cDNA was treated with uracil-DNA glycosylase and then went through a first 18-cycle PCR with the universal primers M1SS and BC2_uni_R. The authors' analysis ran thus. Each sample was normalized by randomly selecting 1 million high-quality reads, each carrying a distinct molecular identifier. Instead of being binned into consensus sequences, reads that shared molecular identifiers were thrown out. CDR3 identification, clonotype clustering and error correction used MiTCR with a Q25 quality threshold and the strictest error-elimination algorithm. A nonparametric unseen species model with Euler transformation was used to estimate a lower bound on total TCR beta diversity. TCRdb reanalyzed the raw reads on its own, using fastp at Q25 for trimming and MiXCR for clone calling, and kept in-frame beta chains. Every entry covers one CDR3 protein and lists the most common genes and DNA from its rows. The V and J calls were not made by the authors but by TCRdb's processing. The sample table contains around 690,000 distinct CDR3 sequences; only one count was recorded for roughly 50% of them. Jointly, the top ten make up around 37% of the sample.

A word on this clonotype: This clone's antigen is unknown. One base away there is no much larger clone; base qualities are not given.

The donors were roughly 40 Caucasian individuals from Russia, aged 6 to 90 years, who were systemically healthy. Each donor gave around 9.5 milliliters of peripheral blood, collected into EDTA-treated Vacutainer tubes. Ficoll-Paque density-gradient centrifugation was used to isolate PBMCs, with at least 7 million obtained per sample. Trizol reagent was used to extract total RNA from PBMCs, with at least 5.5 micrograms per sample. Naive CD45RAhigh/CD27high T cell percentages were measured by flow cytometry on a PBMC aliquot from every donor. Study-level results and caveats: Compared with the aged group, the long-lived group had more naive CD4+ T cells, fewer expanded clones and increased TCR diversity, a pattern suggesting age selection. The CMV infection status of donors was not known, potentially confounding age-related changes in expanded clonotypes. There was a strong correlation between observed TCR beta diversity and the percentage of naive T cells measured by flow cytometry. Because profiling used bulk unsorted PBMCs, naive and antigen-experienced compartments could not be compared conclusively. Total diversity estimates from one million sequenced T cells were considered lower bounds and underestimates. As age increased, observed TCR beta diversity per million T cells dropped in a roughly linear way, and a significant reduction was already evident by age about 40.

Taken from the germline V gene, the CDR1 and CDR2 loops are SGHTA and FQGNSA. Inclusive of the bounding cysteine and phenylalanine, the CDR3 is 13 residues long. Just the 39-base CDR3 DNA is kept, in frame starting at base 1. The germline ends are 12 bases apart after V is trimmed by 6 bases and J by 4 bases. This receptor chain uses TRBV7-2 and TRBJ1-1, with no reliable assignment of the D segment. Sequencing was done on a sample of blood. This receptor was obtained from a man aged 55-75 years in good health. The CDR3 amino acid sequence is: CASRERGGTEAFF. The sequenced DNA is TGTGCCAGCAGAGAACGGGGTGGCACTGAAGCTTTCTTT.